This T cell receptor beta chain originates from a study of T cells in Graves' hyperthyroidism and ophthalmopathy. Individuals with ophthalmopathy presented a Clinical Activity Score of at least 3, a NOSPECS grade of at least 4 and a duration under 3 months. In this sample, this clonotype turned up many times. What it binds is unknown. Study results and limitations: Ophthalmopathy cases were set apart from stable hyperthyroidism by a 13 V-J model.

The TCR beta CDR3 regions underwent amplification using RNA transcripts as the source. Using the HTBI primer set, a first-round RT-PCR was run on the TCR CDR3. TCRdb reprocessed the multiplex PCR reads with MiXCR, giving one entry per CDR3 protein. The table includes hundreds of thousands of distinct CDR3 sequences, around 21% detected once. Sequences were obtained from blood. The clonotype originates from a man younger than 40 with Graves' ophthalmopathy.

The CDR3 is CASSLGLTSNEQFF. The CDR3 DNA is TGTGCCAGCAGCCTCGGACTGACTAGCAATGAGCAGTTCTTC. The V gene is TRBV3-1, the J gene TRBJ2-1, with a possible D match to TRBD2 (6 bases). V lost 4 bases to trimming and J lost 6 bases, with 13 bases between them. The germline gives CDR1 LGHDT, CDR2 YNNKEL (reference sequence). The CDR3 covers 14 residues.